The rows below give T cell receptor beta chains drawn from one sample of a study of T-cell memory formation after mild COVID-19. TCRdb processed the 5' RACE reads anew with MiXCR; each CDR3 protein has one entry. Here the sample spans a few hundred thousand distinct CDR3 sequences, 15% to 20% being singletons. Sequences were obtained from PBMCs or a T cell subset sorted from them (not recorded which). Every receptor here comes from a man younger than 30 who had mild COVID-19 (a few samples of this study predate the infection). Cell type and time point are not known. The CDR3 runs from the conserved cysteine through the conserved F or W. The D gene is left open where the match is weak. Size values are once, few and many counts, or a class for expanded clones, and some rows have none.

D gene | J gene | clone size | V gene | CDR3 DNA | CDR3 protein
TRBD2 | TRBJ2-3 | few | TRBV10-3 | TGTGCCATCAGGTCTTTCGGGGGGAGCACAGATACGCAGTATTTT | CAIRSFGGSTDTQYF
NA | TRBJ1-2 | NA | TRBV6-4 | TGTGCCAGCAGTGACGGGGCAGGGAATAGTGACTACACCTTC | CASSDGAGNSDYTF
NA | TRBJ2-3 | NA | TRBV5-1 | TGCGCCAGCAGCTTGTTGTCACAAGCCGAGGATACGCAGTATTTT | CASSLLSQAEDTQYF
TRBD1 | TRBJ1-1 | NA | TRBV6-5 | TGTGCCAGCAGCCGACACACCAGTAGACAGGGCACTGAAGCTTTCTTT | CASSRHTSRQGTEAFF
TRBD2 | TRBJ2-3 | NA | TRBV7-9 | TGTGCCAGCAGCTTAGCCGTGGTAGCGGGGGAGCACACAGATACGCAGTATTTT | CASSLAVVAGEHTDTQYF
NA | TRBJ2-4 | many | TRBV5-1 | TGCGCCAGCAGCTTCGGAACAGTCCTAGCCAAAAACATTCAGTACTTC | CASSFGTVLAKNIQYF
NA | TRBJ2-3 | few | TRBV5-1 | TGCGCCAGCAGCTACATAACCGGGATCACAGATACGCAGTATTTT | CASSYITGITDTQYF
NA | TRBJ1-2 | NA | TRBV5-5 | TGTGCCAGCAGCTTGTCGGCAGGGTTTCGCTATGGCTACACCTTC | CASSLSAGFRYGYTF
TRBD1 | TRBJ1-2 | few | TRBV12-3/TRBV12-4 | TGTGCCAGCAGTATTACCGGGACAGGGAGCGGCTACACCTTC | CASSITGTGSGYTF
NA | TRBJ2-1 | few | TRBV5-1 | TGCGCCAGCAGCCGGATTGGGCCTGACAATGAGCAGTTCTTC | CASSRIGPDNEQFF
NA | TRBJ2-1 | NA | TRBV12-3/TRBV12-4 | TGTGCCAGCCGGAGGAATGAGCAGTTCTTC | CASRRNEQFF
TRBD1 | TRBJ2-5 | NA | TRBV29-1 | TGCAGCGTTGATCGGCAGGGGGAGAGCGAGACCCAGTACTTC | CSVDRQGESETQYF
NA | TRBJ2-1 | NA | TRBV7-3 | TGTGCCAGCAGCTTAGAGGCTGGACTCCCCTACAATGAGCAGTTCTTC | CASSLEAGLPYNEQFF
NA | TRBJ2-1 | NA | TRBV5-1 | TGCGCCAGCAGCTTGGAGTTGGGCTCCTACAATGAGCAGTTCTTC | CASSLELGSYNEQFF
TRBD1 | TRBJ2-1 | many | TRBV7-2 | TGTGCCAGCAGCTCCGACAGGGGCTCCTACAATGAGCAGTTCTTC | CASSSDRGSYNEQFF
NA | TRBJ2-3 | few | TRBV7-6 | TGTGCCAGCAGCCCGGGGGCGGGGAGCACAGATACGCAGTATTTT | CASSPGAGSTDTQYF
NA | TRBJ1-2 | NA | TRBV5-1 | TGCGCCAGCAGCTTCTGGACAGCTAACTATGGCTACACCTTC | CASSFWTANYGYTF
NA | TRBJ1-1 | NA | TRBV4-2 | TGTGCCAGCAGCCATCCACAGGGCCTAGTCCCAGCTTTCTTT | CASSHPQGLVPAFF
NA | TRBJ1-5 | NA | TRBV15 | TGTGCCACCAGCAGAGATCCGAGTGGCAATCAGCCCCAGCATTTT | CATSRDPSGNQPQHF
NA | TRBJ1-1 | few | TRBV4-3 | TGCGCCAGCAGACAAGGACAAGGCAATGAAGCTTTCTTT | CASRQGQGNEAFF
NA | TRBJ1-1 | few | TRBV6-5 | TGTGCCAGCAAAGGATTTTTAACTGAAGCTTTCTTT | CASKGFLTEAFF
NA | TRBJ2-3 | few | TRBV6-5 | TGTGCCAGCAGTTACAGGGGATTGGGTACAGATACGCAGTATTTT | CASSYRGLGTDTQYF
NA | TRBJ2-4 | many | TRBV28 | TGTGCCAGCAGTTCCCCGGGACACTTAGCCAAAAACATTCAGTACTTC | CASSSPGHLAKNIQYF
NA | TRBJ2-3 | NA | TRBV24-1 | TGTGCCACCAGTCCTGGGTCAGGACCCACAGATACGCAGTATTTT | CATSPGSGPTDTQYF
TRBD2 | TRBJ2-5 | few | TRBV12-3/TRBV12-4 | TGTGCCAGCACCCCGTATGGGGGGGGCCAAGAGACCCAGTACTTC | CASTPYGGGQETQYF
TRBD2 | TRBJ2-1 | many | TRBV3-1 | TGTGCCAGCACCCGCTCAAGCGGGGGGGCCGTTGAGCAGTTCTTC | CASTRSSGGAVEQFF
NA | TRBJ1-1 | many | TRBV6-6 | TGTGCCAGCAGTTACTCCAAAGGGGGGGAGGCTTTCTTT | CASSYSKGGEAFF
TRBD1 | TRBJ2-4 | many | TRBV20-1 | TGCAGCCCGGGACAGGGTATCCAAAACATTCAGTACTTC | CSPGQGIQNIQYF
NA | TRBJ2-2 | few | TRBV19 | TGTGCCAGTAGTATGCGCACCGGGGAGCTGTTTTTT | CASSMRTGELFF
TRBD1 | TRBJ1-5 | NA | TRBV12-3/TRBV12-4 | TGTGCCAGCAGTCACCATAGGGGAGGACAGGGCCCAAATCAGCCCCAGCATTTT | CASSHHRGGQGPNQPQHF
NA | TRBJ2-3 | few | TRBV12-3/TRBV12-4 | TGTGCCAGCAGTCTCCAATATACGCAGTATTTT | CASSLQYTQYF
NA | TRBJ1-6 | NA | TRBV6-5 | TGTGCCAGCAGTTCCTTCAGGGAACGGCATTCACCCCTCCACTTT | CASSSFRERHSPLHF
NA | TRBJ1-2 | few | TRBV6-1 | TGTGCCAGCAGTGTAGTCCACGCAGACTCTTATGGCTACACCTTC | CASSVVHADSYGYTF
NA | TRBJ2-3 | NA | TRBV6-5 | TGTGCCAGCAGTTACTCGAAATCAGGGGCGTCCACAGATACGCAGTATTTT | CASSYSKSGASTDTQYF
NA | TRBJ2-7 | few | TRBV12-3/TRBV12-4 | TGTGCCAGCAGTTTATGGCAGGGGGGCGAGCAGTACTTC | CASSLWQGGEQYF
TRBD2 | TRBJ2-5 | NA | TRBV7-2 | TGTGCCAGCAGCTACGGACTAGGCGAGACCCAGTACTTC | CASSYGLGETQYF
TRBD2 | TRBJ2-3 | few | TRBV4-1 | TGCGCCAGCAGCCAACCTAGCGGTACGCAGTATTTT | CASSQPSGTQYF
TRBD1 | TRBJ1-2 | NA | TRBV5-1 | TGCGCCAGCAGCTTTTCGGACAGGGCCATGAGCTATGGCTACACCTTC | CASSFSDRAMSYGYTF
NA | TRBJ2-5 | few | TRBV7-2 | TGTGCCAGCAGCTTACCCGAGACCCAGTACTTC | CASSLPETQYF
NA | TRBJ2-2 | few | TRBV5-5 | TGTGCCAGCAGCTCGTACAGGGTTCGCACCGGGGAGCTGTTTTTT | CASSSYRVRTGELFF
TRBD2 | TRBJ2-1 | NA | TRBV7-2 | TGTGCCAGCACCCTGGGGGGGCGGGGGGACAATGAGCAGTTCTTC | CASTLGGRGDNEQFF
TRBD1 | TRBJ1-1 | few | TRBV6-5 | TGTGCCAGCAGTTGGGGGACAGCGGATAACACTGAAGCTTTCTTT | CASSWGTADNTEAFF